A single sample gave rise to the 15 T cell receptor beta chains below, sequenced in a study of shared clonotypes between healthy human individuals. Libraries were prepared by immunoSEQ multiplex PCR; TCRdb keeps only in-frame clonotypes and omits some of them. The data hold 600,000 to 750,000 clones, with roughly 70% observed a single time. The sample taken for sequencing was memory CD4+ T cells sorted from blood. The sample's subset: CD45RA-negative fraction. Every receptor here comes from a woman in her thirties in good health.

The rearrangement uses TRBV5-1 and TRBJ2-7; TRBD2 agrees at 10 bases. Per germline, CDR1 SGHRS and CDR2 YFSETQ. The CDR3 contains 15 residues. Trimming removed 5 bases from V and 0 bases from J; junction bases left unmatched: 5. CDR3 DNA sequence: TGCGCCAGCAGGGAGCGGGAGGGATTCTCCTACGAGCAGTACTTC. Translating it yields CASREREGFSYEQYF.

This sequence joins TRBV7-2 and TRBJ2-3; no clear D. CDR3 size: 14 residues. V was clipped by 1 base and J by 6 bases, with 11 bases between them. CDR1 is SGHTA and CDR2 is FQGNSA in the germline V gene. In DNA form, the CDR3 reads TGTGCCAGCAGCTTAGACACGGGCCCCGATACGCAGTATTTT. This sequence encodes CASSLDTGPDTQYF.

V gene TRBV5-1 combines with J gene TRBJ2-7; no clear D gene. This CDR3 is built from 16 residues. With 0 bases removed from V and 1 base from J, the gap between germline ends came to 14 bases. CDR1 and CDR2 (germline): SGHRS, YFSETQ. CDR3 DNA: TGCGCCAGCAGCTTGGGCCATAGGGTTGGATCCTACGAGCAGTACTTC. It yields the protein CASSLGHRVGSYEQYF.

The chain uses TRBV28 and TRBJ2-5, with D perhaps TRBD1 or TRBD2 (7 bases each). Germline CDR1 MDHEN, CDR2 SYDVKM. V dropped 6 bases and J dropped 5 bases, with 28 bases sitting between them. The CDR3 has 18 amino acids. The CDR3, as DNA: TGTGCCAGCAGCCTAAGGAGGCAGGGGGGGAGAGGGACGGAGACCCAGTACTTC. Residues: CASSLRRQGGRGTETQYF.

This clone has more than one count but fewer than ten. The chain recombines TRBV7-9 with TRBJ2-3, with D perhaps matching TRBD2 (5 bases). Between the trimmed V and J ends, which lost 2 bases and 3 bases, there was a span of 21 bases. The CDR3 is 18 amino acids. Germline V gene data show CDR1 as SEHNR and CDR2 as FQNEAQ (reference sequence). The CDR3 DNA reads as TGTGCCAGCAGCTTATTTGTGGGCCTAGCAGAGAGAACAGATACGCAGTATTTT. The encoded protein is CASSLFVGLAERTDTQYF.

The rearrangement links TRBV5-1 to TRBJ1-2; D is possibly TRBD1 (5 bases). Germline CDR1 is SGHRS and CDR2 is YFSETQ. Trimming pared 4 bases from V and 9 bases from J, leaving 13 bases between. The CDR3 sequence is 12 residues long. CDR3 sequence: CASSAGTTSYTF. CDR3 nucleotide sequence: TGCGCCAGCAGCGCGGGGACGACGAGCTACACCTTC.

This chain joins TRBV6-6 and TRBJ1-2; no definite D call. CDR1 and CDR2 from the germline V gene are MNHNY and SVGAGI (reference sequence). Trimming stripped 7 bases from V and 2 bases from J, with 8 bases between. The CDR3 has 12 amino acids. CDR3 in DNA: TGTGCCAGCACAGGAGGGAACTATGGCTACACCTTC. Translation: CASTGGNYGYTF.

V gene TRBV15 combines with J gene TRBJ1-5; D might be TRBD1 (5 bases). This CDR3 has 16 amino acids. V was pared by 3 bases and J by 1 base, with 13 bases between. The germline CDR1 and CDR2 sequences are LNHNV and YYDKDF (reference sequence). The CDR3 DNA reads TGTGCCACCAGCAGCCAAGGGGACCCAAGCAATCAGCCCCAGCATTTT. Translating gives CATSSQGDPSNQPQHF.

The rearrangement uses TRBV5-1 and TRBJ2-5; 9 nucleotides match TRBD2. Gene TRBJ2-7 matches the end of the DNA better, so the J call may be wrong. Germline V CDR1 and CDR2: SGHRS, YFSETQ. CDR3 length: 17 residues. CDR3 sequence reads: CASSLVLAGSPAYEQYF. CDR3 in DNA: TGCGCCAGCAGCTTGGTCCTAGCGGGGAGCCCGGCCTACGAGCAGTACTTC.

V usage is TRBV18 and J usage is TRBJ1-4, with 9 bases that match TRBD1. The length of the CDR3 is 15 residues. From germline, CDR1 is KGHSH and CDR2 LQKENI. Trimming took 3 bases from V and 8 from J; bases not matched to a gene: 7. CDR3 DNA sequence: TGTGCCAGCTCACCCCCCGGGACAGGGCCCGAAAAACTGTTTTTT. It is translated as CASSPPGTGPEKLFF.

This sequence joins TRBV28 and TRBJ1-5; 10 nucleotides agree with TRBD1. Germline CDR1 is MDHEN and CDR2 is SYDVKM. The CDR3 has 15 amino acids. Trimming at V came to 5 bases and at J to 4 bases, leaving 5 bases not matched to a gene. The CDR3 here is CASSPSDRGNQPQHF. CDR3 DNA sequence: TGTGCCAGCAGTCCATCGGACAGGGGGAATCAGCCCCAGCATTTT.

The chain couples TRBV30 to TRBJ1-6, with no clear D. Germline values: CDR1 GTSNPN, CDR2 SVGIG (reference sequence). V was clipped by 1 base and J by 13 bases, with 11 bases between them. The CDR3 spans 12 residues. CDR3 in DNA: TGTGCCTGGAGTGAGGCTTTTGGGCCCCTCCACTTT. Protein sequence: CAWSEAFGPLHF.

The gene calls are TRBV30 and TRBJ1-6; the D gene is possibly TRBD1 (6 bases). Per the germline V gene, CDR1 is GTSNPN and CDR2 is SVGIG (reference sequence). This CDR3 has 14 amino acids. Deletions cut 0 bases from V and 11 bases from J, with 14 bases between. CDR3 sequence: CAWSVLQGGPPLHF. The CDR3 DNA is TGTGCCTGGAGTGTACTACAGGGTGGTCCACCCCTCCACTTT.

CDR3 sequence (DNA): TGTGCCAGCAGGGAGACGGAGAACACTGAAGCTTTCTTT. Protein: CASRETENTEAFF. The chain uses TRBV11-2 and TRBJ1-1; no reliable D call. Trimming left V 6 bases short and J 1 base short, with 9 bases between. The CDR3 is 13 residues long. CDR1 is SGHAT and CDR2 is FQNNGV in the germline V gene.

This clone was counted a few times. The J gene is TRBJ2-7, the V gene TRBV2, with D uncertain. This CDR3 is 16 amino acids long. V was cut by 5 bases and J by 2 bases, with 19 bases left in between. Germline loops: CDR1 SNHLY, CDR2 FYNNEI. As DNA, the CDR3 is TGTGCCAGCAGTCTGCGTTACTCCCAACCCCCCTACGAGCAGTACTTC. Translating it yields CASSLRYSQPPYEQYF.